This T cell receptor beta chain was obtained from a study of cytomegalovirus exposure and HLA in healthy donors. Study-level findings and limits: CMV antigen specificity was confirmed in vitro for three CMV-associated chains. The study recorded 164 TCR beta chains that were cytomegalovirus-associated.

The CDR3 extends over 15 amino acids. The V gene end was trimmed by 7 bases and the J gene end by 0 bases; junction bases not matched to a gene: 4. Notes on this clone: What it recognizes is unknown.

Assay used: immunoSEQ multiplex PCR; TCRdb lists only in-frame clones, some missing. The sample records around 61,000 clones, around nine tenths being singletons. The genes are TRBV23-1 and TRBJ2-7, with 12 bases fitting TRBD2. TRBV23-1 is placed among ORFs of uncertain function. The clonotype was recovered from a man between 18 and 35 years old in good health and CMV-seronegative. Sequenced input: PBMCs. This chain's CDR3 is CASNPTSGSSYEQYF. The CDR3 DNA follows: TGCGCCAGCAACCCGACTAGCGGGAGCTCCTACGAGCAGTACTTC.